Below are 15 T cell receptor beta chains sequenced from a single sample in a study of OX40 agonist ivuxolimab in advanced cancers. Assay used: immunoSEQ multiplex PCR; TCRdb lists only in-frame clones, some missing. The data show about 98,000 clones, 87% seen once. The material sequenced was CD4+ or CD8+ T cells sorted from blood, taken in a trial of the OX40 agonist ivuxolimab. The source of these receptors is an adult with an advanced solid tumor such as melanoma, head and neck, liver or kidney cancer.

CDR3 DNA sequence: TGTGCCAGCGCCAGGGCTAGTGGGGGGCCTGAGCAGTTCTTC. Encoded protein: CASARASGGPEQFF. The gene calls are TRBV2 and TRBJ2-1; the D gene could be TRBD1 or TRBD2 (6 bases each). CDR1 is SNHLY, CDR2 FYNNEI, per germline. Trimming removed 8 bases from V and 9 bases from J, with 20 bases in between. This CDR3 contains 14 residues.

This rearrangement joins TRBV7-8 to TRBJ1-2, with D unclear. Germline CDR1 SGHVS, CDR2 FQNEAQ. The length of the CDR3 is 13 residues. V shed 1 base and J shed 3 bases, with 6 bases lying between them. CDR3: CASSLGLDYGYTF. The CDR3 nucleotides read TGTGCCAGCAGCTTAGGACTCGACTATGGCTACACCTTC.

This sequence joins TRBV6-5 and TRBJ1-2, with D perhaps TRBD1 (6 bases). Per the germline V gene, CDR1 is MNHEY and CDR2 is SVGAGI. Deletions cut 0 bases from V and 7 bases from J, with 12 bases between. The CDR3 runs 14 residues. In DNA, the CDR3 is TGTGCCAGCAGTTACTCGAAGGGGGGGGTTGGCTACACCTTC. Its translation is CASSYSKGGVGYTF.

This rearrangement joins TRBV5-1 to TRBJ2-7; possible D gene TRBD1, 6 bases. This CDR3 has 15 amino acids. Germline V gene data show CDR1 as SGHRS and CDR2 as YFSETQ. V lost 4 bases and J lost 5, with 19 bases in between. CDR3: CASSPTGIGGDEQYF. Written as DNA, the CDR3 is TGCGCCAGCAGCCCGACAGGTATTGGAGGCGACGAGCAGTACTTC.

V is TRBV7-9 and J is TRBJ1-1; TRBD1 matches 7 bases. CDR3 length equals 14 residues. The germline CDR1 and CDR2 sequences are SEHNR and FQNEAQ (reference sequence). After removal of 3 bases from V and 1 base from J, the junction contained 2 bases not matched to a gene. DNA for the CDR3: TGTGCCAGCAGCTTTGCAGGGGGGAACACTGAAGCTTTCTTT. Residues: CASSFAGGNTEAFF.

The table lists this clone with a count of one. The chain combines TRBV10-3 with TRBJ2-6; unclear D gene. Trimming pared 0 bases from V and 8 bases from J, leaving 11 bases between. Germline CDR1 is ENHRY and CDR2 is SYGVKD. The CDR3 is made up of 15 amino acids. Here the CDR3 reads CAISESLRVTNVLTF. CDR3 bases: TGTGCCATCAGTGAGTCTCTCCGGGTTACCAACGTCCTGACTTTC.

V and J are TRBV18 and TRBJ1-2, with TRBD1 matching 9 bases. The V and J ends lost 1 base and 5 bases, in that order; junction bases with no gene match: 2. Germline V lookup: CDR1 KGHSH, CDR2 LQKENI. There are 14 residues in the CDR3. CDR3 nucleotide sequence: TGTGCCAGCTCACCACTGGGACAGGGATATGGCTACACCTTC. As protein: CASSPLGQGYGYTF. The full variable domain, rest sourced from reference TRBV18 and TRBJ1-2, is NAGVMQNPRHLVRRRGQEARLRCSPMKGHSHVYWYRQLPEEGLKFMVYLQKENIIDESGMPKERFSAEFPKEGPSILRIQQVVRGDSAAYFCASSPLGQGYGYTFGSGTRLTVV.

The rearrangement uses TRBV18 and TRBJ1-5; D gene uncertain. The V end was cut by 6 bases, the J end by 5 bases, with 14 bases between. The germline V gene has CDR1 KGHSH and CDR2 LQKENI. The CDR3 extends over 14 amino acids. The CDR3 loop is CASSSEADYQPQHF. CDR3 in DNA: TGTGCCAGCTCCTCCGAGGCAGACTATCAGCCCCAGCATTTT.

V is TRBV7-3 and J is TRBJ1-1, with D unclear. Per the germline V gene, CDR1 is SGHTA and CDR2 is FQGTGA. V was pared by 5 bases and J by 2 bases, with 12 bases between. The CDR3 is 14 residues long. The CDR3 sequence: CASSVGPTNTEAFF. DNA of the CDR3: TGTGCCAGCAGCGTCGGGCCTACCAACACTGAAGCTTTCTTT.

With regard to this clone: Since no conserved phenylalanine or tryptophan closes the CDR3, a read error is the likely cause. V is TRBV7-9 and J is TRBJ1-6, with D unclear. Looked up from germline, CDR1 is SEHNR and CDR2 is FQNEAQ (reference sequence). CDR3 length: 12 residues. V lost 5 bases and J lost 16, with 15 bases in between. This CDR3 is CASSKEVGVLHL. CDR3 DNA: TGTGCCAGCAGCAAAGAAGTTGGGGTTCTCCACCTT.

DNA for the CDR3: TGCGCCAGCAGTGAGACAGAGACTTGGGGGCCTAGCACAGATACGCAGTATTTT. This sequence encodes CASSETETWGPSTDTQYF. J is TRBJ2-3 and V is TRBV10-2; possible D gene TRBD1, 6 bases. Trimming pared 2 bases from V and 0 bases from J, leaving 18 bases between. The CDR3 length is 18 residues. CDR1 and CDR2 (germline): WSHSY, SAAADI.

There are a few counts of this clone. The rearrangement uses TRBV6-5 and TRBJ2-1, with 10 bases identical to TRBD1. V gave up 5 bases and J gave up 6 bases; unmatched junction bases: 7. The CDR3 covers 15 residues. The germline gives CDR1 MNHEY, CDR2 SVGAGI. The CDR3 reads CASSAAGTGANEQFF. Written as DNA, the CDR3 is TGTGCCAGCAGTGCGGCCGGGACAGGGGCCAATGAGCAGTTCTTC.

This chain uses TRBV5-1 with TRBJ2-5; D is unclear. CDR1 is SGHRS, CDR2 YFSETQ, per germline. The V gene lost 2 bases and the J gene lost 0 bases, with 8 bases spanning the gap. CDR3 size: 14 residues. The CDR3 nucleotides read TGCGCCAGCAGCTTTACAGAGAACCAAGAGACCCAGTACTTC. It specifies CASSFTENQETQYF.

The chain employs TRBV12-2 and TRBJ1-4; the table's D call, TRBD1, was not checked against the DNA. TRBV12-2 has pseudogene status. CDR3 size: 13 residues. Here the CDR3 reads CASRDGDREKLFF. CDR3 bases: TGTGCAAGTCGCGACGGGGACAGAGAAAAACTGTTTTTT.

The chain joins TRBV6-1 to TRBJ1-2; no reliable D call. The germline V gene has CDR1 MNHNS and CDR2 SASEGT. The V end was cut by 7 bases, the J end by 0 bases, with 6 bases between. CDR3 length: 12 amino acids. DNA of the CDR3: TGTGCCAGCATTGGGTCTAACTATGGCTACACCTTC. This codes for CASIGSNYGYTF.